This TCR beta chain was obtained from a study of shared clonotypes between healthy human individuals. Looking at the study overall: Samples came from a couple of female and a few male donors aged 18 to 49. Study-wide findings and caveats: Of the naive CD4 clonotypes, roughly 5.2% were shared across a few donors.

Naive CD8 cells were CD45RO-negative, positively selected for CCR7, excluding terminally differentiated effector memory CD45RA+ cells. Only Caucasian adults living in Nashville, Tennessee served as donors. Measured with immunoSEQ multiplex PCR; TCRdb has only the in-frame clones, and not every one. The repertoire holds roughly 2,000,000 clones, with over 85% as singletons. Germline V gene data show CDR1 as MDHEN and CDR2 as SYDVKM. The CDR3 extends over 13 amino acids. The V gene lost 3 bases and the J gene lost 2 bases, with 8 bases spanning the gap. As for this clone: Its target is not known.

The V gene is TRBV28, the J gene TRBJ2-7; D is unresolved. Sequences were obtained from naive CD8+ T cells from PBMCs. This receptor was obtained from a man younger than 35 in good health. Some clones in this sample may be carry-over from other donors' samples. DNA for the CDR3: TGTGCCAGCAGTTTCAGGAGTCCCTACGAGCAGTACTTC. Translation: CASSFRSPYEQYF.